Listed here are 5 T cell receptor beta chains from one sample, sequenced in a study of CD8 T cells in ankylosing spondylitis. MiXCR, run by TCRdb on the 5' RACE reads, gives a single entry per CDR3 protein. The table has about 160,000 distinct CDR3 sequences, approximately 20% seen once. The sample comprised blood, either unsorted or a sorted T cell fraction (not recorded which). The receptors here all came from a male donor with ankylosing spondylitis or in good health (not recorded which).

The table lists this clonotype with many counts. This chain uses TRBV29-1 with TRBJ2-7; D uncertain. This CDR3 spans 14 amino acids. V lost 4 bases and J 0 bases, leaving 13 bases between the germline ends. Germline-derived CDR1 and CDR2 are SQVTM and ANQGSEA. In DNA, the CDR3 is TGCAGCGTTGTGTTTTTGCAATCCTCCTACGAGCAGTACTTC. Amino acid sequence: CSVVFLQSSYEQYF.

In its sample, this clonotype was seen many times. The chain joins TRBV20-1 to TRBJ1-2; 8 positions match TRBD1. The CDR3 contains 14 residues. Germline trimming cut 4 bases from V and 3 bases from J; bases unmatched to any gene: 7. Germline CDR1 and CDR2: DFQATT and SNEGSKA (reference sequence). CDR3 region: CSATGGDRDYGYTF. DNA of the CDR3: TGCAGTGCTACAGGGGGCGATAGGGACTATGGCTACACCTTC.

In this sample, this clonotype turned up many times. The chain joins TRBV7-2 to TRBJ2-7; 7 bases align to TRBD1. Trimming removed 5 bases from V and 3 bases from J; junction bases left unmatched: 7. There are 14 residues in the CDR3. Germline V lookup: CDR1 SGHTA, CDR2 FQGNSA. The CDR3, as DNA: TGTGCCAGCAGCGACAGGGCCACGTACTACGAGCAGTACTTC. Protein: CASSDRATYYEQYF.

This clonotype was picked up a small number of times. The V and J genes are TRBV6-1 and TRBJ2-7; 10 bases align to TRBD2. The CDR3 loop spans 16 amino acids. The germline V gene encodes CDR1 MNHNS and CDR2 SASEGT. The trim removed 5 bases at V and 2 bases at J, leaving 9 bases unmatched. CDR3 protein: CASSQSGTSATYEQYF. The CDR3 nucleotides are TGTGCCAGCAGTCAATCCGGGACTAGCGCTACCTACGAGCAGTACTTC.

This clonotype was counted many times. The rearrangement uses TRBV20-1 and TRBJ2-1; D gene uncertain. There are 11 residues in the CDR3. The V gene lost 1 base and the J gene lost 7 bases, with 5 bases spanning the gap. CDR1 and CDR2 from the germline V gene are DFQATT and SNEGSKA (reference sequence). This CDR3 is CSARVVNEQFF. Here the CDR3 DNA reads TGCAGTGCTAGAGTAGTGAATGAGCAGTTCTTC.